This passage covers 5 T cell receptor beta chains from one sample sequenced in a study of cytomegalovirus exposure and HLA in healthy donors. 60 Vbeta and 13 Jbeta primers were used in PCR. Only in-frame clones appear in the TCRdb table, and some are missing; sequencing was by immunoSEQ multiplex PCR. This table holds about 200,000 clones, 82% found once. The sample consisted of PBMCs. All receptors derive from a woman in her forties in good health and CMV-seronegative.

CDR3 residues: CASSPFGTVNTEAFF. Here the CDR3 DNA reads TGTGCCAGCTCACCATTTGGGACAGTGAACACTGAAGCTTTCTTT. The chain is built from TRBV18 and TRBJ1-1; TRBD1 matches at 7 bases. The CDR3 is 15 amino acids. With 2 bases clipped from V and 0 bases from J, the junction kept 3 bases outside the gene matches. From germline, CDR1 is KGHSH and CDR2 LQKENI.

This clone has just a few counts. DNA of the CDR3: TGTGCCAGCAGTCAGGGGTTAAGCACAGATACGCAGTATTTT. The encoded protein is CASSQGLSTDTQYF. The gene calls are TRBV6-4 and TRBJ2-3, with D tentatively TRBD1 (6 bases). CDR1 and CDR2 (germline): MRHNA, SNTAGT. V was clipped by 5 bases and J by 0 bases, with 9 bases between them. This CDR3 is built from 14 residues.

The chain employs TRBV7-2 and TRBJ2-7; D possibly corresponds to TRBD1 (6 bases). The CDR3 has 15 amino acids. The germline gives CDR1 SGHTA, CDR2 FQGNSA. V shed 5 bases and J shed 3 bases, with 17 bases lying between them. The CDR3 reads CASSQTGTPYYEQYF. The DNA of the CDR3 is TGTGCCAGCAGCCAAACCGGGACACCCTACTACGAGCAGTACTTC.

This sequence joins TRBV9 and TRBJ1-2, with 10 bases fitting TRBD1. The CDR3 loop spans 15 amino acids. The trim removed 2 bases at V and 4 bases at J, leaving 5 bases unmatched. The germline V gene has CDR1 SGDLS and CDR2 YYNGEE. For the CDR3, the DNA is TGTGCCAGCAGCGTTGGGGACAGGGGCCTCTATGGCTACACCTTC. Amino acids: CASSVGDRGLYGYTF. Full variable domain (missing parts from reference TRBV9 and TRBJ1-2): DSGVTQTPKHLITATGQRVTLRCSPRSGDLSVYWYQQSLDQGLQFLIQYYNGEERAKGNILERFSAQQFPDLHSELNLSSLELGDSALYFCASSVGDRGLYGYTFGSGTRLTVV.

The J gene is TRBJ1-2, the V gene TRBV7-6; no definite D call. CDR3 length: 14 residues. V dropped 0 bases and J dropped 4 bases, with 9 bases sitting between them. Germline lookup yields CDR1 SGHVS and CDR2 FNYEAQ. CDR3 loop: CASSLAEGGYGYTF. The CDR3 region has the DNA TGTGCCAGCAGCTTAGCCGAGGGAGGCTATGGCTACACCTTC.